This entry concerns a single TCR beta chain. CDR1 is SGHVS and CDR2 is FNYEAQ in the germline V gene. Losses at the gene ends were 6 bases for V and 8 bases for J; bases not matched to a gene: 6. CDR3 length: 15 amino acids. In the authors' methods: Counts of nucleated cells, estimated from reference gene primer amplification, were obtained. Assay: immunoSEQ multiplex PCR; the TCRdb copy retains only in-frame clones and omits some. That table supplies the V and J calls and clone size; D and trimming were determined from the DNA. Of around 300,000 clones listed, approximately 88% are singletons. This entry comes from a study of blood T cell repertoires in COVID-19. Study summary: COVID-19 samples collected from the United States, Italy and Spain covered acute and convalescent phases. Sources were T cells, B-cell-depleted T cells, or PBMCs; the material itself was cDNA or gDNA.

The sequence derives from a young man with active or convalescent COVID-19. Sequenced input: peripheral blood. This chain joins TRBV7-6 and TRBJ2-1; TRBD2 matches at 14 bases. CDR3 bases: TGTGCCAGCAGTTACTTGACTAGCGGGGGGGATGAGCAGTTCTTC. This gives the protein CASSYLTSGGDEQFF.